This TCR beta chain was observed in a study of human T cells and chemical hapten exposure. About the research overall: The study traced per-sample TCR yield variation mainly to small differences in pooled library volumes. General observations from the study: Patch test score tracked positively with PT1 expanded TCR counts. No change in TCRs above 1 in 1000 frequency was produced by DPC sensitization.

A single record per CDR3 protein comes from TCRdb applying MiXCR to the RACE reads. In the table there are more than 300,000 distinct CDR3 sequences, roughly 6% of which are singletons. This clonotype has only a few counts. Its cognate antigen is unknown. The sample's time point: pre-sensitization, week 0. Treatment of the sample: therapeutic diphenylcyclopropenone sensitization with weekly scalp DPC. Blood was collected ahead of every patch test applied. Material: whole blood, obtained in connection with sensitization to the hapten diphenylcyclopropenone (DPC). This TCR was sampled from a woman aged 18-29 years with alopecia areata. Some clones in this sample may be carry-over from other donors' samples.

In DNA form, the CDR3 reads TGTGCCAGCAGCCAACAGGGTTGGCAAAACATTCAGTACTTC. This codes for CASSQQGWQNIQYF. J is TRBJ2-4 and V is TRBV14, with D possibly being TRBD1 (5 bases). Germline CDR1 is SGHDN and CDR2 is FVKESK. Trimming cost V 2 bases and J 5 bases, with 10 bases left between them. The CDR3 loop spans 14 amino acids.